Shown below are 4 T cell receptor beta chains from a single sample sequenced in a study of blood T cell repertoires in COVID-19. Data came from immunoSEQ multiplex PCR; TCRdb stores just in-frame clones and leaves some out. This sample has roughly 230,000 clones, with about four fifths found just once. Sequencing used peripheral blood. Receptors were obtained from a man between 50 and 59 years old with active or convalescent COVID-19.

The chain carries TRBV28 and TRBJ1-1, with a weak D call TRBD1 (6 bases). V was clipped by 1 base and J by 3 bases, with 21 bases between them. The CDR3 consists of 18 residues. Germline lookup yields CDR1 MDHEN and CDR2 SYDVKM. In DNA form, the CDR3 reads TGTGCCAGCAGTTTATTCGGCTCTACAGGGCTACGGGACACTGAAGCTTTCTTT. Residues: CASSLFGSTGLRDTEAFF.

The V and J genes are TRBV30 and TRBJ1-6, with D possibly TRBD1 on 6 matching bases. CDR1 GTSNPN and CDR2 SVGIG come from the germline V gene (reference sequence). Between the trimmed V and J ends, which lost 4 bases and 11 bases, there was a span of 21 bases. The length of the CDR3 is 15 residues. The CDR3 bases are TGTGCCTGGACCCGGGGGGACGGGCCAGGGGCACCCCTCCACTTT. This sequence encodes CAWTRGDGPGAPLHF. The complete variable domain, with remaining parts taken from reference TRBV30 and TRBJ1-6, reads SQTIHQWPATLVQPVGSPLSLECTVEGTSNPNLYWYRQAAGRGLQLLFYSVGIGQISSEVPQNLSASRPQDRQFILSSKKLLLSDSGFYLCAWTRGDGPGAPLHFGNGTRLTVT.

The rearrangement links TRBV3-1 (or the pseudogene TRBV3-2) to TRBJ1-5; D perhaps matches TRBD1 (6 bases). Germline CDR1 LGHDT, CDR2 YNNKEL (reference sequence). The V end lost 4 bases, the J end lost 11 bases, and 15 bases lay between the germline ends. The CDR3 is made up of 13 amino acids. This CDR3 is CASSPTRGGSQHF. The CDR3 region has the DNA TGTGCCAGCAGCCCCACAAGGGGGGGTTCCCAGCATTTT.

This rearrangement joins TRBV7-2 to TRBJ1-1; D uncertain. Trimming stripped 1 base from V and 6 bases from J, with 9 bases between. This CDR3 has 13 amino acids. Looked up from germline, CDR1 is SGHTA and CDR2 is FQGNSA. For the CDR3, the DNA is TGTGCCAGCAGCTTAGACCGCATAGCTGAAGCTTTCTTT. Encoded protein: CASSLDRIAEAFF.